These 5 T cell receptor beta chains came from one sample sequenced in a study of T cells expressing NK-cell markers. TCRdb re-called the 5' RACE reads and gives one entry per CDR3 protein, without DNA. Here the sample table reports 200,000 to 300,000 distinct CDR3 sequences. The specimen was blood T cells: a sorted CD56 or NKG2C T cell subset, CD4+ or CD8+ T cells, or bulk PBMC T cells (not recorded which). All receptors come from a man aged 18 to 30 in good health.

The CDR3 here is CASSLVDSADTQYF. The chain employs TRBV7-2 and TRBJ2-3. The CDR3 runs to 14 residues. Germline lookup yields CDR1 SGHTA and CDR2 FQGNSA.

V is TRBV15 and J is TRBJ2-1; TCRdb's D call of TRBD1 is untestable without DNA. Germline CDR1 is LNHNV and CDR2 is YYDKDF (reference sequence). The CDR3 totals 14 residues. This chain's CDR3 is CATSNGRGFNEQFF.

The rearrangement uses TRBV3-1 and TRBJ2-7; TCRdb lists TRBD2, though no DNA is available to test this call. CDR1 and CDR2 (germline): LGHDT, YNNKEL (reference sequence). The CDR3 sequence is 15 residues long. This chain's CDR3 is CASSHPGTSPYEQYF.

The V gene is TRBV7-3, the J gene TRBJ1-2; TCRdb gives TRBD1 as the D gene, but with no DNA this cannot be confirmed. Germline values: CDR1 SGHTA, CDR2 FQGTGA. The CDR3 has 16 residues. CDR3: CASSLSPPGTGIGYTF. Complete variable domain (other parts from reference TRBV7-3 and TRBJ1-2): GAGVSQTPSNKVTEKGKYVELRCDPISGHTALYWYRQSLGQGPEFLIYFQGTGAADDSGLPNDRFFAVRPEGSVSTLKIQRTERGDSAVYLCASSLSPPGTGIGYTFGSGTRLTVV.

The chain links TRBV11-3 to TRBJ2-1. CDR3 length: 16 residues. Germline-derived CDR1 and CDR2 are SGHNT and YENEEA. The CDR3 loop is CASSLDMRSSYNEQFF.